The TCR beta chain described here comes from a study of cytomegalovirus exposure and HLA in healthy donors. Study-level points and caveats: Rarity marked most TCR sequences, yet some public TCRs occurred in many donors. In vitro, a few CMV-associated chains proved specific for CMV antigens. The study put some 150 TCR beta chains on its list as cytomegalovirus-associated.

Sequenced by immunoSEQ multiplex PCR; TCRdb stores in-frame clones only, minus some. The table includes fewer than 120,000 clones, roughly 87% detected once. The length of the CDR3 is 14 residues. CDR1 MDHEN and CDR2 SYDVKM come from the germline V gene. The V end lost 10 bases, the J end lost 2 bases, and 17 bases lay between the germline ends. Comment on this clone: Its antigen is currently unknown.

The donors belonged to the roughly 130-subject validation cohort, separate from the 666-subject first cohort. This clonotype was obtained from a woman younger than 30 in good health and CMV-seronegative. Sequenced input: PBMCs. This chain links TRBV28 with TRBJ2-5; TRBD2 might be the D (6 bases). CDR3: CAIRRAGRQETQYF. In DNA, the CDR3 is TGTGCCATCCGGAGGGCCGGGCGTCAAGAGACCCAGTACTTC.